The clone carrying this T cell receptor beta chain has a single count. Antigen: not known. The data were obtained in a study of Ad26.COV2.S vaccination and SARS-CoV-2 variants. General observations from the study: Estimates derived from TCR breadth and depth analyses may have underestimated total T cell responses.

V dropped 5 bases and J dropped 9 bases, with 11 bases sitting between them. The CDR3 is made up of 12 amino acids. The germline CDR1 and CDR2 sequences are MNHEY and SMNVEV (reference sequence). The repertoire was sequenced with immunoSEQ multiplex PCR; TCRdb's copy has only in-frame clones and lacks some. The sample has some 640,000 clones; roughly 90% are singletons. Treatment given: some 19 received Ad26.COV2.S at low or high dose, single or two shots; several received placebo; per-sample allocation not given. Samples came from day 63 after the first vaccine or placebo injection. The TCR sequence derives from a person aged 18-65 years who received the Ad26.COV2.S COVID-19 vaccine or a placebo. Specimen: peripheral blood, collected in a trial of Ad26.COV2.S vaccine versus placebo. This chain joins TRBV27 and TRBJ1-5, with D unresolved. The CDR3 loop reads CASSPVGRPQHF. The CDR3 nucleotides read TGTGCCAGCAGTCCGGTGGGCCGGCCCCAGCATTTT.